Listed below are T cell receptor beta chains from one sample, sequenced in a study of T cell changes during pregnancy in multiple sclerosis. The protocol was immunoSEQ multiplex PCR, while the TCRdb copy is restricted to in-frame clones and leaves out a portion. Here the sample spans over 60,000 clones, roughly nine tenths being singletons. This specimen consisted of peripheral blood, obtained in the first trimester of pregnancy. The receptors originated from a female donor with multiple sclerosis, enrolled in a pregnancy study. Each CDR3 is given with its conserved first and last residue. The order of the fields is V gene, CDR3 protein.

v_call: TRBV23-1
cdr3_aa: CASSQSKASGSIDTGELFF

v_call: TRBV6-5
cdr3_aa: CASSYSGTDYGYTF

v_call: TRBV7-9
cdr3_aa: CASSSTGTLYEQYF

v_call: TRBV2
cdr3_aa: CASCFTGLAGTSTDTQYF

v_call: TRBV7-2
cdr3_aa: CASSLGTSAYEQYF

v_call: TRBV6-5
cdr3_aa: CASSFAQGAGYTF

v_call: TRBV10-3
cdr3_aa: CAISALTGINNEQFF

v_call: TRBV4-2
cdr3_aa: CASSHALRTADDGYTF

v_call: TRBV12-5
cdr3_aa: CASAIGTDYGYTF

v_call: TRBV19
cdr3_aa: CASSPLDRESEAFF

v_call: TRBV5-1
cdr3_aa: CASSMTTSGSGEQYF

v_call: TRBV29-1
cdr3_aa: CSVGSLADHNEQFF

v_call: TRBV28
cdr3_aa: CASIRAGAFNEQFF

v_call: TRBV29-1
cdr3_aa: CSVVQQGTTDTQYF

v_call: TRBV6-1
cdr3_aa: CASSEAGVGTTEAFF

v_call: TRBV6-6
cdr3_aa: CASSFGTGTANYGYTF

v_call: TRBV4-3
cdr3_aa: CASSQVLANTGELFF

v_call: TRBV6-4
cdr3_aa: CARHCGGRAYNEQFF

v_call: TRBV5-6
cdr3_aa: CASSLGDSGDEKLFF

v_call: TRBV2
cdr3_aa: CASARLSYEQYF

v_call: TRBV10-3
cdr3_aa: CAIRGGAGNTEAFF

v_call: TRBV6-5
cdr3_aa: CAIASGRESYNEQFF

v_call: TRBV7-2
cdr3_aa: CASRNAGAAQGNEQFF

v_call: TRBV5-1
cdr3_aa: CASSLTGRVENIQYF

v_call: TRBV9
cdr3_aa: CASSARDRGNSPLHF

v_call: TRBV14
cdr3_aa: CASSQGTAFFHYGYTF

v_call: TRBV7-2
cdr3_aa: CASSLPGVGGSPLHF

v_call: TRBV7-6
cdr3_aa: CASSLGQGVLSSYEQYF

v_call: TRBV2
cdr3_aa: CASSSGELSPGELFF

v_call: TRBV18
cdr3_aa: CASSPWTGGWSTSDNEQFF

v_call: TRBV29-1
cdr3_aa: CSVDGTGDYEQYF

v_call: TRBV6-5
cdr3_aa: CASSYWDRGPDEQFF

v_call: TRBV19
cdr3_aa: CASSEGLTSTPIF

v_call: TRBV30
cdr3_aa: CAWSVTTGQGLVSSGNTIYF

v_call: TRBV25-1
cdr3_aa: CASSDPQKSGYEQYF

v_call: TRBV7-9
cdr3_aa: CASSPQGSGYTF

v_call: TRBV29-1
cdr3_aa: CSVDNPGGTYEQYF

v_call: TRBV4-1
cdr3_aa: CASSQADRSKGGYTF

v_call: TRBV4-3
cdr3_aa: CASSQGPRGGGYTF

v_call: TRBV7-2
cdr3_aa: CASSLGVAGSTDTQYF

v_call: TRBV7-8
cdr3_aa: CASSPRSLSTDTQYF

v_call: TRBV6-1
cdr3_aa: CASSEVGSSTDTQYF

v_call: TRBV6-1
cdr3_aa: CASSGGLYTEAFF

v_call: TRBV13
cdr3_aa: CASSPPFGTGSAPRSSPLHF

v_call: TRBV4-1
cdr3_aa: CASSRDPGTENLNTEAFF

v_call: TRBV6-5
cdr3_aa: CASKPGLVDTQYF

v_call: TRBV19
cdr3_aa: CASSIRTGPHEQYF

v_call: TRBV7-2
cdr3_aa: CASSLDRGATYEQYF

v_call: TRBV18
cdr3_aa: CASSPRGDHGYTF

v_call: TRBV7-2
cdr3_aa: CARGDRGYGTGANVLTF

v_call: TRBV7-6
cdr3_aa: CASSLAQGNGGKLFF

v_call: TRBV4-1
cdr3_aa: CASSPGQGEYDEQFF